This T cell receptor (beta chain) was sequenced during a study of blood T cell repertoires in COVID-19. Study-wide context: Sites across the United States, Italy and Spain contributed samples from acute and convalescent COVID-19. Sources were T cells, B-cell-depleted T cells, or PBMCs; the material itself was cDNA or gDNA.

How the authors handled the data: Quantification of nucleated cells was approximated via reference gene primer amplification. Produced via immunoSEQ multiplex PCR; TCRdb's table is partial and in-frame only. V and J calls and clone size are copied from that table; D and trimming were computed from the DNA. The sample contains around 140,000 clones, 70% to 85% of which appear only once. V lost 1 base to trimming and J lost 3 bases; unmatched junction nucleotides: 6. This CDR3 has 16 amino acids. Germline values: CDR1 SGHVS, CDR2 FQNEAQ. The chain couples TRBV7-8 to TRBJ1-1; 9 nucleotides align to TRBD1. The TCR sequence derives from a woman aged 80 or over with acute or convalescent COVID-19. Sequenced material: peripheral blood. The CDR3 is CASSLGGQGRYTEAFF. The DNA for the CDR3 is TGTGCCAGCAGCTTAGGGGGACAGGGCAGGTACACTGAAGCTTTCTTT.